What follows is one T cell receptor (beta chain) and its context. Its antigen is unidentified. This specimen belongs to a study of cytomegalovirus exposure and HLA in healthy donors. General study findings and limits: Using the classifier, cytomegalovirus status was reportedly diagnosed with high specificity and sensitivity. By a later analysis, the bulk of CMV-associated TCR beta chains appeared HLA-restricted.

The germline V gene has CDR1 MNHEY and CDR2 SMNVEV (reference sequence). The CDR3 sequence is 16 residues long. V gave up 6 bases and J gave up 3 bases; unmatched junction bases: 11. Vbeta (60) and Jbeta (13) primers were used in the PCR. Clones were read by immunoSEQ multiplex PCR, and TCRdb kept only the in-frame ones, dropping some. Recorded for this sample: 150,000 or so clones. The origin of this receptor is a woman aged 50 to 65 in good health and CMV-seronegative. Material: PBMCs. The chain combines TRBV27 with TRBJ1-1; TRBD1 matches 9 bases. CDR3: CASSFGTGSVDTEAFF. In nucleotides, the CDR3 is TGTGCCAGCAGCTTCGGGACAGGGTCAGTCGACACTGAAGCTTTCTTT.